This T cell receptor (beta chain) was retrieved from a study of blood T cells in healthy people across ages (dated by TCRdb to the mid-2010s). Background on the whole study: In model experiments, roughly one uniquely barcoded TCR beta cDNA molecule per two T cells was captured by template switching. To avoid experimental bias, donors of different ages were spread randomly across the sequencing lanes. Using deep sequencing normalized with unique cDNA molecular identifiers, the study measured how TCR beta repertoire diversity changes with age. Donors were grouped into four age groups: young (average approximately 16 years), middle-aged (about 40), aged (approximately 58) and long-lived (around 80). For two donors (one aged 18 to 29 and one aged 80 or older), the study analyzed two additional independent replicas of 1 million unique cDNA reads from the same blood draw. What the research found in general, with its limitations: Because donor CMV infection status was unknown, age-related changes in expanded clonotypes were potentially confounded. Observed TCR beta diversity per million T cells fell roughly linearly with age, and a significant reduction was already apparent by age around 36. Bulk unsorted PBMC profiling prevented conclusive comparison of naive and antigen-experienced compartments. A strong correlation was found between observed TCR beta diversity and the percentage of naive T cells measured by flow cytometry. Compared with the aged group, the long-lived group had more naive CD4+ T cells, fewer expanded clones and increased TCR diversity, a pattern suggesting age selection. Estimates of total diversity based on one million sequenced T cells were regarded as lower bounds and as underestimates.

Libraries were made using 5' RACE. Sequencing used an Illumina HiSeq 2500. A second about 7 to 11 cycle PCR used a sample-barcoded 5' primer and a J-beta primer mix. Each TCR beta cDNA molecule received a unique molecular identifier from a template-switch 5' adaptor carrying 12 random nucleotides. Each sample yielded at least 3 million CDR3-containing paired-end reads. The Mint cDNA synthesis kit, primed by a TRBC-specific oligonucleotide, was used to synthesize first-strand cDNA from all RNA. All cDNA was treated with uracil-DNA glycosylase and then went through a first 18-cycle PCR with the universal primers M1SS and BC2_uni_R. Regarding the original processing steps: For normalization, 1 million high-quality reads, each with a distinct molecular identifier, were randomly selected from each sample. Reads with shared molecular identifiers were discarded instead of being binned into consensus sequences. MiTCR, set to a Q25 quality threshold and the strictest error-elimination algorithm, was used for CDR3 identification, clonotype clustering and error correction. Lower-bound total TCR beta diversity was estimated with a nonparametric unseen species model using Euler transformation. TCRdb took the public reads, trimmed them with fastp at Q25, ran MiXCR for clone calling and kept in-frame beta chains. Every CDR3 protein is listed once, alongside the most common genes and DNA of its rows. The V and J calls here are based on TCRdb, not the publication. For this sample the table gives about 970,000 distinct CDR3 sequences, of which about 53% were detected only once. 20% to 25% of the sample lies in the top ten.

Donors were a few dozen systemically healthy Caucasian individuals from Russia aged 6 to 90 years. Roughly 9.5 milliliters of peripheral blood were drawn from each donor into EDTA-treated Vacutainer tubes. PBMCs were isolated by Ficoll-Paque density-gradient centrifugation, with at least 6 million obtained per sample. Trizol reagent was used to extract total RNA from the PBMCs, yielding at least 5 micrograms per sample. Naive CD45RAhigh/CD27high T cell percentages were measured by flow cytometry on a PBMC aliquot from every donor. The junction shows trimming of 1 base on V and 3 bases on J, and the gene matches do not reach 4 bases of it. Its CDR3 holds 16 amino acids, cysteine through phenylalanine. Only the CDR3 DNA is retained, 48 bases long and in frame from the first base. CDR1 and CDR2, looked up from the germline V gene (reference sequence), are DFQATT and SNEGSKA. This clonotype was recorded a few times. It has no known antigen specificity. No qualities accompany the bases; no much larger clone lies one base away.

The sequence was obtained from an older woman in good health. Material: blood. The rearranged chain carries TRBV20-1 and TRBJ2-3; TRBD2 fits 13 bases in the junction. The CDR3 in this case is CSARATSGRQTDTQYF. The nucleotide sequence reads TGCAGTGCTAGAGCGACTAGCGGGAGGCAAACAGATACGCAGTATTTT.